This TCR beta chain was sequenced in a study of OX40 agonist ivuxolimab in advanced cancers. Method: immunoSEQ multiplex PCR; TCRdb's copy keeps in-frame clones and lacks some. The data show fewer than 85,000 clones, about 83% seen once. Germline V CDR1 and CDR2: MDHEN, SYDVKM. The V end lost 5 bases, the J end lost 10 bases, and 14 bases lay between the germline ends. The CDR3 contains 12 residues. Specimen: CD4+ or CD8+ T cells sorted from blood, collected in a trial of the OX40 agonist ivuxolimab. This TCR was recovered from an adult with an advanced solid tumor such as melanoma, head and neck, liver or kidney cancer. This chain uses TRBV28 with TRBJ1-1; a possible D gene is TRBD1 (6 bases). DNA for the CDR3: TGTGCCAGCAGTCCAGTCGGGGGGGCAGCTTTCTTT. The encoded protein is CASSPVGGAAFF.